This entry is about one T cell receptor (beta chain). It has no known antigen specificity. Qualities for individual bases were not recorded, and no much larger clone is one base off. The sample has other DNA sequences that encode this CDR3 too. This entry is derived from a study of shared clonotypes between healthy human individuals (dated by TCRdb to the early 2020s). Some background on the complete study: A few men and a couple of women, aged 18 to 49 years, made up the cohort. To increase sequencing depth and limit assay-specific biases, TCR repertoire library preparation and sequencing were carried out by different laboratories using diverse techniques. The study deeply sequenced blood TCR repertoires of about five healthy adults to estimate repertoire size and the extent of clonotype sharing between individuals. For each donor, CD4 naive and CD4 memory were each given three plates, CD8 naive was given two plates, and CD8 memory was given one plate. Each donor's leukapheresis produced roughly between roughly 0.85 and 10 billion PBMCs. The research as a whole found: Clonotypes shared by all four sorted-subset donors showed higher generation probabilities than non-shared clonotypes. Estimated clonotype richness was generally larger for naive than for memory subsets. Incomplete sequencing was indicated by rarefaction of sorted-subset datasets, despite the large sequencing depth. Sampling was restricted to blood, and TCR repertoires in tissues likely differ from the TCR repertoires found in blood. When four donors were compared, the shared fraction of clonotypes was about 5% for naive CD4, around 3.5% for naive CD8, 2.3% for memory CD4, and around 0.4% for memory CD8. The genetic and exposure-history diversity represented was limited by the small number of donors. Based on pairwise subsampling, the degree of clonotype sharing among donors was expected to be affected by sequencing depth.

V loses 0 bases at its end and J loses 1 base; junction bases beyond the gene matches: 2. The CDR3 sequence holds 15 residues, the cysteine and phenylalanine included. Just CDR3 DNA is preserved here, 45 bases in frame from base 1. Taken from the germline V gene, the CDR1 and CDR2 loops are ENHRY and SYGVKD. TCR CDR3 regions were amplified from genomic DNA by multiplex PCR using the deep immunoSEQ assay. Extracted genomic DNA from each cell subset was distributed evenly across all wells of several immunoSEQ 96-well plates, and each plate was treated as a replicate. For sorted subsets, each replicate PCR was loaded with about 0.2 ug genomic DNA, equivalent to about 33,000 T cell genomes. Purified libraries were quantified with a Qubit 3.0 fluorometer, sized on a Bioanalyzer 2100, and re-quantified with the KAPA Library Quantification kit. A separate single-read 150-cycle Illumina NextSeq 550 flow cell was used to sequence each immunoSEQ 96-well plate. In the paper's pipeline: The immunoSEQ output contained only junctional sequences without quality scores, so filtering could not match that applied to full-length reads. To assign V/J genes and CDR3, sequences were annotated using PyIR, a Python wrapper for IgBLAST v1.9, with IMGT germline references. Reads were removed for weak V/J assignments (E-value above 1e-6), missing CDR3, stop codons, out-of-frame junctions, or ambiguous translated residues. V3J clonotypes were defined by identical inferred V gene, J gene, and CDR3 amino acid sequence. The percentage overlap between two repertoires was calculated by dividing the number of shared unique clonotypes by the size of the smaller repertoire. Three approaches were used to assess repertoire richness: RTK rarefaction, the Chao1 estimator, and Recon v2.1 estimates of unobserved clonotypes. For all TCRbeta clonotypes obtained by the gDNA method from a few donors, generation probabilities were computed with OLGA. TCRdb mirrors the immuneACCESS table, restricted to in-frame sequences. Some clones are absent from its copies; in checked studies, under half trace to an unresolved V gene, and the reason for the others is unknown. The DNA was the basis for D and trimming; V, J and clone size are from that table. Across this sample there are millions of clones, with approximately 95% seen only once. Of the sample, 0.13% is held by the ten largest clones.

Healthy HIV-negative adults with no recently reported acute infections or vaccinations were included as donors. Every donor was a Caucasian adult living in Nashville, Tennessee, USA. CD4+ T cells were enriched through magnetic negative selection, after which naive cells were positively selected on CD45RA and the remaining negative fraction served as the memory subset. Blood was collected by leukapheresis, and PBMCs were isolated by Ficoll-Histopaque density gradient centrifugation and then cryopreserved in liquid nitrogen vapor phase. Analytical flow cytometry was used to check the purity and quantity of each magnetically sorted T cell population. Genomic DNA was isolated from each sorted fraction and quantified by UV absorbance on a Nanodrop 2000c.

This TCR derives from a man younger than 30 in good health. Here the chain combines TRBV10-3 and TRBJ2-7, with 8 central nucleotides matching TRBD1. Sequenced: naive CD4+ T cells sorted from blood. The intended sense of this specimen's cell subset or site label: CD45RA+ positively selected. Here the CDR3 is given as CAISESTGGSYEQYF. At the DNA level, the sequence is TGTGCCATCAGTGAGTCCACAGGGGGATCCTACGAGCAGTACTTC.